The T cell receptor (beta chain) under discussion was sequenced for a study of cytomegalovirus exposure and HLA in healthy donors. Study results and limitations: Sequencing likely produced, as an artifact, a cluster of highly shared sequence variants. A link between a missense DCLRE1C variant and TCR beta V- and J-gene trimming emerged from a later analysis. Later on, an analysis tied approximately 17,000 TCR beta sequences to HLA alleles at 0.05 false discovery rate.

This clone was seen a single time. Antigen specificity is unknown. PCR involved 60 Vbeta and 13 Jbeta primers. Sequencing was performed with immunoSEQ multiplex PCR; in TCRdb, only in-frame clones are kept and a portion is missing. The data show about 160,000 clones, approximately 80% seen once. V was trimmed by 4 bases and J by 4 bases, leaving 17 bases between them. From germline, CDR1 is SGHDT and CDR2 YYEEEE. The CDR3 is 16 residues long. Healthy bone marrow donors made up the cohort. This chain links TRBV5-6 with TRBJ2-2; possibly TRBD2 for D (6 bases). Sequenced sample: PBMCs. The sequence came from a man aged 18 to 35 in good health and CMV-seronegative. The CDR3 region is CASSPSGGTTTGELFF. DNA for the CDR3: TGTGCCAGCAGCCCATCCGGAGGGACCACCACCGGGGAGCTGTTTTTT.